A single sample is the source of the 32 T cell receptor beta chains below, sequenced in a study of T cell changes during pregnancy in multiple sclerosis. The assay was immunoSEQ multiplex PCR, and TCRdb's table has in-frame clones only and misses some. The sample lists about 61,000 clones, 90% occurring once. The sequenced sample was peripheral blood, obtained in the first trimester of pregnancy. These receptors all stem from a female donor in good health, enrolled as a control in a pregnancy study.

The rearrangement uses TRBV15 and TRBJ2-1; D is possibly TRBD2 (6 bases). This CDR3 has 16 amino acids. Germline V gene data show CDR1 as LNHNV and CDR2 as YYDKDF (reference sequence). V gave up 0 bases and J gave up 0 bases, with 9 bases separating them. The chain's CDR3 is CATSRELAPSYNEQFF. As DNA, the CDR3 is TGTGCCACCAGCAGAGAACTAGCACCCTCCTACAATGAGCAGTTCTTC. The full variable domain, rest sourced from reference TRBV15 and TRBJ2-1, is DAMVIQNPRYQVTQFGKPVTLSCSQTLNHNVMYWYQQKSSQAPKLLFHYYDKDFNNEADTPDNFQSRRPNTSFCFLDIRSPGLGDTAMYLCATSRELAPSYNEQFFGPGTRLTVL.

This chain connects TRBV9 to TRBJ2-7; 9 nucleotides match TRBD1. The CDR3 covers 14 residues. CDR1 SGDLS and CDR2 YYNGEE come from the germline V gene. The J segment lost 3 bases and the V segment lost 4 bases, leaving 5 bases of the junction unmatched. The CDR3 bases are TGTGCCAGCAGCCCGTCGGGACAGGGCTACGAGCAGTACTTC. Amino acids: CASSPSGQGYEQYF. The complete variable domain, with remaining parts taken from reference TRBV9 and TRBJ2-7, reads DSGVTQTPKHLITATGQRVTLRCSPRSGDLSVYWYQQSLDQGLQFLIQYYNGEERAKGNILERFSAQQFPDLHSELNLSSLELGDSALYFCASSPSGQGYEQYFGPGTRLTVT.

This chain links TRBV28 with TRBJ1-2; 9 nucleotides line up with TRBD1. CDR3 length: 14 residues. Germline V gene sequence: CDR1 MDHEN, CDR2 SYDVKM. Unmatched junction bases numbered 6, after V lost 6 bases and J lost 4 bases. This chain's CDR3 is CASRYTGGGYGYTF. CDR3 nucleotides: TGTGCCAGCAGATATACAGGGGGCGGCTATGGCTACACCTTC.

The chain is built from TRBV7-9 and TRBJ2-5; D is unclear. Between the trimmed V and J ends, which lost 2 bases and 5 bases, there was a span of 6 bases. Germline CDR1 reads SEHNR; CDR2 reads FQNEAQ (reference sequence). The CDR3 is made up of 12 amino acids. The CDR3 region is CASSLYGETQYF. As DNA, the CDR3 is TGTGCCAGCAGCTTATACGGGGAGACCCAGTACTTC.

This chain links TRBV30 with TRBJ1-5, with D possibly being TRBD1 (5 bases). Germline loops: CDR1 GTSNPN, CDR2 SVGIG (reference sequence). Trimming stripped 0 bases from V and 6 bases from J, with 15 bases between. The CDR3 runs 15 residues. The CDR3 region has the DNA TGTGCCTGGAGTGTAACAGGAGAAGGGTTTCAGCCCCAGCATTTT. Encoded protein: CAWSVTGEGFQPQHF.

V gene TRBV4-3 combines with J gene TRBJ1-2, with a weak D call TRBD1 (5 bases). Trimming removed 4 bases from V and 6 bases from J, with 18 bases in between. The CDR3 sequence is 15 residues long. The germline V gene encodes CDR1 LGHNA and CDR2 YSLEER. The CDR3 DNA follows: TGCGCCAGCAGCCCCTTTCACAGGTCTCTGGATGGCTACACCTTC. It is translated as CASSPFHRSLDGYTF.

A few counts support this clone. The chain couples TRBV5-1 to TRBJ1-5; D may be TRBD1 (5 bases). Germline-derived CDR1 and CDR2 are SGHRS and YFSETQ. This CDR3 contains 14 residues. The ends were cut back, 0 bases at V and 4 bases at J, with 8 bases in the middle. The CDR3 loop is CASSLAGSNQPQHF. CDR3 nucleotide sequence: TGCGCCAGCAGCTTGGCAGGGTCGAATCAGCCCCAGCATTTT.

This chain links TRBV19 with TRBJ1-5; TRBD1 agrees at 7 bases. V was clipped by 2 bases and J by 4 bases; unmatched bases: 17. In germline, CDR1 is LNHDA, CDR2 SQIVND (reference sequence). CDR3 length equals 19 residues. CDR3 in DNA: TGTGCCAGTAGTATAAGGATTTACGGGAGACAGGGACTTAATCAGCCCCAGCATTTT. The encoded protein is CASSIRIYGRQGLNQPQHF.

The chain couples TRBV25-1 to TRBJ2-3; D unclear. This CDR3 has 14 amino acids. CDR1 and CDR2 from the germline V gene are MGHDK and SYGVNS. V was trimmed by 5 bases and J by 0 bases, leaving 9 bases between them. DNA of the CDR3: TGTGCCAGCAGTCCGAAAACTAGCACAGATACGCAGTATTTT. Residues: CASSPKTSTDTQYF.

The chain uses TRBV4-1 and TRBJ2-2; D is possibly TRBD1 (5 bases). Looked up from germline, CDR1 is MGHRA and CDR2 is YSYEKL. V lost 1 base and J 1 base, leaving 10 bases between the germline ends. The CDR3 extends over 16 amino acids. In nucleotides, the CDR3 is TGCGCCAGCAGCCAAGTGGTGACAGTGAACACCGGGGAGCTGTTTTTT. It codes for CASSQVVTVNTGELFF.

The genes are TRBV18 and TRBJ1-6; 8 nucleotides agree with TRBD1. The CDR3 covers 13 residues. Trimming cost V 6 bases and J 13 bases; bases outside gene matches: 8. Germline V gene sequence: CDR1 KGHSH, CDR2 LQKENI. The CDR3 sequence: CASSPTGEWPLHF. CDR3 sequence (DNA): TGTGCCAGCTCCCCGACAGGGGAATGGCCCCTCCACTTT.

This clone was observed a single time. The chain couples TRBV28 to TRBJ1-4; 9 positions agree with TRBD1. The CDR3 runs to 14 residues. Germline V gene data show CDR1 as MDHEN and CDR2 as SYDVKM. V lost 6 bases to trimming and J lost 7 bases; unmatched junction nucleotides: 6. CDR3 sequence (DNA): TGTGCCAGCAGAACAGGGGGCGCGTTTGAAAAACTGTTTTTT. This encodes CASRTGGAFEKLFF.

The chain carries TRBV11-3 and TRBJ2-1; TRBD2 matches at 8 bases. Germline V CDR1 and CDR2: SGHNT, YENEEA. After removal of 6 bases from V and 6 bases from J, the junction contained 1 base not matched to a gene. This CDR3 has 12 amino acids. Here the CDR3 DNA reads TGTGCCAGCAGGGCGGGAGGCAATGAGCAGTTCTTC. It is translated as CASRAGGNEQFF.

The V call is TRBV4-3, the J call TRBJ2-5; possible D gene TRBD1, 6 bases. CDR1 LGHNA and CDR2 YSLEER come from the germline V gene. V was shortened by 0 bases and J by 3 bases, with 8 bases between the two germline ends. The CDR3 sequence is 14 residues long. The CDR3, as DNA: TGCGCCAGCAGCCAAGAGTACAGGGAAGAGACCCAGTACTTC. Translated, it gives CASSQEYREETQYF.

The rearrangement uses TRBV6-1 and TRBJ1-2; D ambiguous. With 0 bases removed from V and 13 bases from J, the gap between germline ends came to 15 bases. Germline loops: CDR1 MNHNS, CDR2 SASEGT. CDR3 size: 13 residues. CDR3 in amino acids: CASSEARDTVSTF. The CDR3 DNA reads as TGTGCCAGCAGTGAAGCGCGGGATACCGTAAGCACCTTC.

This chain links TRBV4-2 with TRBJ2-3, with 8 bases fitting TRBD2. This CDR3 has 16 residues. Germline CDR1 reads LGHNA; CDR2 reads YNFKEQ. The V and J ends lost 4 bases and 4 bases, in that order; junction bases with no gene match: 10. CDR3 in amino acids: CASSPLTGGPADTQYF. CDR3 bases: TGTGCCAGCAGCCCCCTAACGGGAGGGCCCGCAGATACGCAGTATTTT.

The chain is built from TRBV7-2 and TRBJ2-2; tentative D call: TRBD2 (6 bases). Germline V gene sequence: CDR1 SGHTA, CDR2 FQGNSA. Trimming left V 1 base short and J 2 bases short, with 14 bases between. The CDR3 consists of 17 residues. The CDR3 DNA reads TGTGCCAGCAGCTTAGGAGGTGGGAGGACTAACACCGGGGAGCTGTTTTTT. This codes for CASSLGGGRTNTGELFF.

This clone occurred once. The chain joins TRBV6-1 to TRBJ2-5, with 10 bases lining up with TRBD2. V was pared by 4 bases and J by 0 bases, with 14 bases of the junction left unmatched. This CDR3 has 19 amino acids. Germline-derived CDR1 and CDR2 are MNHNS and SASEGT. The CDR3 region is CASSARPPGLAAYQETQYF. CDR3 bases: TGTGCCAGCAGTGCGCGCCCCCCCGGACTAGCGGCGTACCAAGAGACCCAGTACTTC.

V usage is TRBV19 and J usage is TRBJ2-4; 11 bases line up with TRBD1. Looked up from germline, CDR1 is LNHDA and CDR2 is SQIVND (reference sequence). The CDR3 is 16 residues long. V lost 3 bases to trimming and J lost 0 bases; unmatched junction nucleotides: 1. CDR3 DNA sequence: TGTGCCAGTAGTATGGGACAGGGGGTAGCCAAAAACATTCAGTACTTC. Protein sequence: CASSMGQGVAKNIQYF.

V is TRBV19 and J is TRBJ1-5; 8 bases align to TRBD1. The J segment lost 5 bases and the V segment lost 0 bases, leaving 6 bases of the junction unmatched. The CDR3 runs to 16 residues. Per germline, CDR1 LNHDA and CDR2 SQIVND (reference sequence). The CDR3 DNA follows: TGTGCCAGTAGTATAGACCTTGGGACAGGTCATCAGCCCCAGCATTTT. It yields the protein CASSIDLGTGHQPQHF.

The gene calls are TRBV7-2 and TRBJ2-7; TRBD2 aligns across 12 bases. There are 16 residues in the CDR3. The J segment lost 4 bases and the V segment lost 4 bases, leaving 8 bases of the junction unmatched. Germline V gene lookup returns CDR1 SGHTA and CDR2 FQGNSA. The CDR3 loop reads CASSSRLAGARYEQYF. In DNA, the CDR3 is TGTGCCAGCAGCTCTCGACTAGCGGGAGCCCGGTACGAGCAGTACTTC.

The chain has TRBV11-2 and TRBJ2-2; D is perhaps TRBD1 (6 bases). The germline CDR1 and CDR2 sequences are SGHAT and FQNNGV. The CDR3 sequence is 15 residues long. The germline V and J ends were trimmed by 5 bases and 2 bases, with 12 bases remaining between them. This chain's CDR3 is CASSRGTGNTGELFF. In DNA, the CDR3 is TGTGCCAGCAGCAGGGGGACGGGAAACACCGGGGAGCTGTTTTTT.

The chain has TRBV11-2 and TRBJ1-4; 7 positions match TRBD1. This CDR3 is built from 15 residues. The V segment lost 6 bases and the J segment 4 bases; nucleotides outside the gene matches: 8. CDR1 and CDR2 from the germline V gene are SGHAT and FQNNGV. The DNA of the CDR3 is TGTGCCAGCAGTTTTACAGGGGCCTATAATGAAAAACTGTTTTTT. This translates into CASSFTGAYNEKLFF.

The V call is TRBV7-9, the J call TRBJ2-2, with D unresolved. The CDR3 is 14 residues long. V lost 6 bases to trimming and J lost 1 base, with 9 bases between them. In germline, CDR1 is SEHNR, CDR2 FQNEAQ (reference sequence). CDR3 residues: CASSSTRNTGELFF. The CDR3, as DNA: TGTGCCAGCAGTTCCACACGGAACACCGGGGAGCTGTTTTTT.

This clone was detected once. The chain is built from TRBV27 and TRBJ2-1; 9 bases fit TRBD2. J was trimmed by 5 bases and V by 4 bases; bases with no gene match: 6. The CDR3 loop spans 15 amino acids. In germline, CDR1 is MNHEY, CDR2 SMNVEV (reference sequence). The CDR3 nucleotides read TGTGCCAGCAGTTCTGAGGGACTAGCAAACAATGAGCAGTTCTTC. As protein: CASSSEGLANNEQFF.

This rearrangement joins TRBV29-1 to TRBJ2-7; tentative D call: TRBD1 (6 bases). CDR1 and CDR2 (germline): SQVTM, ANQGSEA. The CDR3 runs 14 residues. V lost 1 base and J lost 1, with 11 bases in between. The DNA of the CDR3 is TGCAGCGTTGAAGTACCAGGGGTATCCTACGAGCAGTACTTC. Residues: CSVEVPGVSYEQYF.

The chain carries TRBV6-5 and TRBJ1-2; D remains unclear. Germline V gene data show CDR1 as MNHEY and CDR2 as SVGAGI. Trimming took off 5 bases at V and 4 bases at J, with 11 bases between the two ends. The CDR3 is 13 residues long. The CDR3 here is CASSAATVYGYTF. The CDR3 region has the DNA TGTGCCAGCAGTGCAGCGACGGTCTATGGCTACACCTTC.

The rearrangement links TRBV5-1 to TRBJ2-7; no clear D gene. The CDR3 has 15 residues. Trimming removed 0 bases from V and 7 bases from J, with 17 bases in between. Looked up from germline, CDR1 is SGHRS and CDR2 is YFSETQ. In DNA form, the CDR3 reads TGCGCCAGCAGCTTGGGGTTCGGCCCCACCGGGGAGCAGTACTTC. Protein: CASSLGFGPTGEQYF.

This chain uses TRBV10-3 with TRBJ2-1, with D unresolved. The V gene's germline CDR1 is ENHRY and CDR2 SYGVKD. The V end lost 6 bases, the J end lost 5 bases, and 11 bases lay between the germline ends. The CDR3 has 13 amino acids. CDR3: CAISLGFDNEQFF. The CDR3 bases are TGTGCCATCAGCCTCGGTTTTGACAATGAGCAGTTCTTC.

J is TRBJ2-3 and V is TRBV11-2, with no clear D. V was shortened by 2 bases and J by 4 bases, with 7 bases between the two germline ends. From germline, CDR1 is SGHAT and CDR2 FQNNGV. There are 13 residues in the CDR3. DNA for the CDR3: TGTGCCAGCAGCTTAAGCAGGTCAGATACGCAGTATTTT. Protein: CASSLSRSDTQYF.

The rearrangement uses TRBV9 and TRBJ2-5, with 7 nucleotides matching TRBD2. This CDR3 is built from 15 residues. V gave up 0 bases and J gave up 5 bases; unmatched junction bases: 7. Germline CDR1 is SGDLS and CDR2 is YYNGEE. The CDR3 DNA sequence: TGTGCCAGCAGCGTAGCTTTAGCGGGCGTCGAGACCCAGTACTTC. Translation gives CASSVALAGVETQYF.

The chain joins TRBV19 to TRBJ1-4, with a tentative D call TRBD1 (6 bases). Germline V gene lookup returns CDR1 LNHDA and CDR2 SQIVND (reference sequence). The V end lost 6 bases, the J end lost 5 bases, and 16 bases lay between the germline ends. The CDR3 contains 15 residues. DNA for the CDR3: TGTGCCAGTAGGAAGAGGCGAACAGGGAATGAAAAACTGTTTTTT. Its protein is CASRKRRTGNEKLFF. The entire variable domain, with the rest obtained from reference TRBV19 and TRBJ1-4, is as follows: DGGITQSPKYLFRKEGQNVTLSCEQNLNHDAMYWYRQDPGQGLRLIYYSQIVNDFQKGDIAEGYSVSREKKESFPLTVTSAQKNPTAFYLCASRKRRTGNEKLFFGSGTQLSVL.